Presented here are 6 T cell receptor beta chains from one specimen sequenced in a study of T cell changes during pregnancy in multiple sclerosis. Some clones are missing from TCRdb's copy, which holds only in-frame ones; the method was immunoSEQ multiplex PCR. The table records 70,000 to 90,000 clones, around 93% of them present only once. The sample here was peripheral blood, taken in the second trimester of pregnancy. These receptors originate from a female donor in good health, enrolled as a control in a pregnancy study.

The rearrangement links TRBV7-9 to TRBJ1-2; D not resolved. The V end was cut by 0 bases, the J end by 8 bases, with 16 bases between. In germline, CDR1 is SEHNR, CDR2 FQNEAQ (reference sequence). The CDR3 contains 15 residues. Here the CDR3 DNA reads TGTGCCAGCAGCTTAGCCCTTGAGGGCCTCGGGGGCTACACCTTC. Protein product: CASSLALEGLGGYTF.

This clone was seen just once. V usage is TRBV4-3 and J usage is TRBJ2-3; 8 bases map to TRBD2. There are 16 residues in the CDR3. Losses at the gene ends were 1 base for V and 4 bases for J; bases not matched to a gene: 7. The germline V gene has CDR1 LGHNA and CDR2 YSLEER. The CDR3 loop reads CASSQASGGRSDTQYF. CDR3 in DNA: TGCGCCAGCAGCCAAGCCTCCGGCGGGAGGTCAGATACGCAGTATTTT.

The chain joins TRBV19 to TRBJ2-1, with 8 bases that match TRBD2. The CDR3 spans 15 residues. Trimming at V came to 1 base and at J to 8 bases, leaving 7 bases not matched to a gene. Per germline, CDR1 LNHDA and CDR2 SQIVND (reference sequence). CDR3 amino acids: CASSIGGRLRDEQFF. The CDR3 nucleotides are TGTGCCAGTAGTATAGGCGGGAGGCTGCGGGATGAGCAGTTCTTC.

V gene TRBV4-2 combines with J gene TRBJ2-3; 9 nucleotides match TRBD1. V shed 2 bases, J shed 2 bases, and the junction held 8 bases outside the gene matches. The CDR3 loop spans 17 amino acids. Germline loops: CDR1 LGHNA, CDR2 YNFKEQ. CDR3 DNA: TGTGCCAGCAGCCAAACACTCACAGGGGGCACCACAGATACGCAGTATTTT. Amino acids: CASSQTLTGGTTDTQYF.

V is TRBV15 and J is TRBJ1-3; 8 nucleotides match TRBD1. Germline V gene sequence: CDR1 LNHNV, CDR2 YYDKDF (reference sequence). After removal of 0 bases from V and 0 bases from J, the junction contained 1 base not matched to a gene. This CDR3 has 16 amino acids. The DNA of the CDR3 is TGTGCCACCAGCAGAGAAGGACAGGGCTCTGGAAACACCATATATTTT. This sequence encodes CATSREGQGSGNTIYF.

V and J are TRBV6-5 and TRBJ1-6; 10 positions match TRBD1. The trim removed 3 bases at V and 10 bases at J, leaving 6 bases unmatched. The CDR3 extends over 15 amino acids. Per the germline V gene, CDR1 is MNHEY and CDR2 is SVGAGI. In nucleotides, the CDR3 is TGTGCCAGCAGTTATTCCGACAGGGGGCAGTCACCCCTCCACTTT. This codes for CASSYSDRGQSPLHF.